The 32 T cell receptor beta chains presented below share a single source sample, sequenced in a study of shared clonotypes between healthy human individuals. The table came from immunoSEQ multiplex PCR; TCRdb's copy has only in-frame clones and leaves some out. Of millions of clones in the sample, roughly 91% are singletons; the top ten hold 1.5% to 2%. In the naive CD8 group, cells lacked CD45RO and were positively selected for CCR7, so terminally differentiated effector memory CD45RA+ cells were left out. The sequencing input was naive CD8+ T cells from PBMCs. The receptor source for this set is a man aged 18 to 35 in good health. Some clones in this sample may be carry-over from other donors' samples.

The rearrangement links TRBV10-1 to TRBJ2-7, with TRBD1 as a possible D gene (5 bases). CDR3 length equals 16 residues. V was cut by 3 bases and J by 2 bases, with 17 bases left in between. CDR1 WNHNN and CDR2 SYGVQD come from the germline V gene (reference sequence). CDR3 sequence: CASSDKGVTEPYEQYF. In DNA form, the CDR3 reads TGCGCCAGCAGTGATAAAGGCGTGACAGAACCCTACGAGCAGTACTTC.

CDR3 protein: CATSRGSGSLGDTQYF. In nucleotides, the CDR3 is TGTGCCACCAGCAGGGGTAGCGGGAGTTTAGGGGATACGCAGTATTTT. The V and J genes are TRBV15 and TRBJ2-3; TRBD2 aligns across 9 bases. CDR1 and CDR2 from the germline V gene are LNHNV and YYDKDF (reference sequence). This CDR3 has 16 residues. V lost 3 bases to trimming and J lost 6 bases; unmatched junction nucleotides: 10. Full variable domain (outside the CDR3, taken from reference TRBV15 and TRBJ2-3): DAMVIQNPRYQVTQFGKPVTLSCSQTLNHNVMYWYQQKSSQAPKLLFHYYDKDFNNEADTPDNFQSRRPNTSFCFLDIRSPGLGDTAMYLCATSRGSGSLGDTQYFGPGTRLTVL.

The chain combines TRBV18 with TRBJ2-2; no reliable D call. CDR1 KGHSH and CDR2 LQKENI come from the germline V gene. This CDR3 has 16 residues. Trimming cost V 2 bases and J 1 base, with 11 bases left between them. The CDR3 sequence is CASSPNAGMNTGELFF. In DNA form, the CDR3 reads TGTGCCAGCTCACCAAACGCAGGAATGAACACCGGGGAGCTGTTTTTT. Full variable domain (missing parts from reference TRBV18 and TRBJ2-2): NAGVMQNPRHLVRRRGQEARLRCSPMKGHSHVYWYRQLPEEGLKFMVYLQKENIIDESGMPKERFSAEFPKEGPSILRIQQVVRGDSAAYFCASSPNAGMNTGELFFGEGSRLTVL.

The chain employs TRBV9 and TRBJ2-7; 7 bases line up with TRBD2. Germline CDR1 is SGDLS and CDR2 is YYNGEE. V trimming: 3 bases; J trimming: 4 bases; junction bases outside the gene matches: 13. This CDR3 is built from 16 residues. CDR3 protein: CASSDSRMGGLYEQYF. The DNA of the CDR3 is TGTGCCAGCAGCGATTCCCGGATGGGGGGACTATACGAGCAGTACTTC.

The CDR3 DNA sequence: TGTGCCAGCAGTTTAGACTCGGCTTCCAGCTCCTACGAGCAGTACTTC. Its translation is CASSLDSASSSYEQYF. The genes are TRBV27 and TRBJ2-7; unclear D gene. From germline, CDR1 is MNHEY and CDR2 SMNVEV (reference sequence). The CDR3 runs to 16 residues. Trimming pared 2 bases from V and 0 bases from J, leaving 14 bases between.

V and J are TRBV27 and TRBJ2-1; D gene ambiguous. The V gene's germline CDR1 is MNHEY and CDR2 SMNVEV (reference sequence). This CDR3 has 13 amino acids. Trimming removed 4 bases from V and 7 bases from J, with 11 bases in between. The DNA for the CDR3 is TGTGCCAGCAGTTCTTCCCCGCGGAATGAGCAGTTCTTC. Translation gives CASSSSPRNEQFF.

About this clone: The sample carries other DNA sequences with the same CDR3. The chain is built from TRBV27 and TRBJ2-7; D gene ambiguous. CDR1 and CDR2 (germline): MNHEY, SMNVEV (reference sequence). Deletions cut 3 bases from V and 2 bases from J, with 8 bases between. The CDR3 contains 13 residues. CDR3 DNA: TGTGCCAGCAGTTTCGGCCGAACCTACGAGCAGTACTTC. Translating gives CASSFGRTYEQYF.

The chain employs TRBV28 and TRBJ1-1; tentatively, D is TRBD1 (5 bases). The germline CDR1 and CDR2 sequences are MDHEN and SYDVKM. The V end lost 6 bases, the J end lost 5 bases, and 19 bases lay between the germline ends. This CDR3 is built from 15 residues. This CDR3 reads CASSLVGGFSTEAFF. As DNA, the CDR3 is TGTGCCAGCAGCTTAGTCGGGGGGTTTAGTACTGAAGCTTTCTTT.

CDR3: CASRHYRRGDTEAFF. CDR3 in DNA: TGTGCCAGCAGACACTACCGTCGGGGGGACACTGAAGCTTTCTTT. The genes are TRBV13 and TRBJ1-1, with D tentatively TRBD1 (5 bases). Germline values: CDR1 PRHDT, CDR2 FYEKMQ (reference sequence). V lost 6 bases, J lost 3 bases, and 17 bases lay in between. The CDR3 consists of 15 residues.

The chain is built from TRBV6-6 and TRBJ1-2; the D gene is possibly TRBD1 (5 bases). This CDR3 region has 16 residues. Per germline, CDR1 MNHNY and CDR2 SVGAGI (reference sequence). V was trimmed by 5 bases and J by 1 base, leaving 17 bases between them. Here the CDR3 DNA reads TGTGCCAGCAGTCGGGACCTCGATCCCATTAACTATGGCTACACCTTC. As protein: CASSRDLDPINYGYTF.

The chain is built from TRBV11-2 and TRBJ2-7, with D perhaps TRBD1 (5 bases). Germline V lookup: CDR1 SGHAT, CDR2 FQNNGV. The CDR3 totals 13 residues. The ends were cut back, 5 bases at V and 3 bases at J, with 11 bases in the middle. CDR3 sequence reads: CASSGHVNYEQYF. The CDR3 nucleotides are TGTGCCAGCAGCGGACACGTAAACTACGAGCAGTACTTC.

The chain combines TRBV6-5 with TRBJ2-7; possible D gene TRBD1, 5 bases. Germline V gives CDR1 MNHEY, CDR2 SVGAGI. The CDR3 has 14 residues. The V end was cut by 3 bases, the J end by 0 bases, with 9 bases between. The CDR3 region has the DNA TGTGCCAGCAGTTATCACAGGAGCTCCTACGAGCAGTACTTC. It specifies CASSYHRSSYEQYF.

This chain links TRBV7-9 with TRBJ2-2; TRBD2 aligns across 12 bases. J gave up 3 bases and V 2 bases, and 1 base lay outside the gene matches. The CDR3 extends over 16 amino acids. Germline CDR1 and CDR2: SEHNR and FQNEAQ (reference sequence). Written as DNA, the CDR3 is TGTGCCAGCAGCTTAACTAGCGGGAGGTACACCGGGGAGCTGTTTTTT. Encoded protein: CASSLTSGRYTGELFF.

The chain joins TRBV11-2 to TRBJ2-1, with TRBD2 matching 9 bases. In germline, CDR1 is SGHAT, CDR2 FQNNGV. The CDR3 contains 16 residues. Germline trimming cut 4 bases from V and 2 bases from J; bases unmatched to any gene: 6. CDR3 coding DNA: TGTGCCAGCAGCTCCCCAACTAGCGGGCCCTACAATGAGCAGTTCTTC. This sequence encodes CASSSPTSGPYNEQFF.

CDR3 in amino acids: CASSLYAGPFYEQYF. CDR3 bases: TGTGCCAGCAGTTTATATGCGGGCCCCTTCTACGAGCAGTACTTC. V usage is TRBV27 and J usage is TRBJ2-7; perhaps TRBD2 as D (5 bases). Germline CDR1 is MNHEY and CDR2 is SMNVEV (reference sequence). Trimming took off 1 base at V and 3 bases at J, with 13 bases between the two ends. The CDR3 extends over 15 amino acids.

CDR3: CASSLVSGPGMYNEQFF. Written as DNA, the CDR3 is TGTGCCAGCAGCTTAGTTAGCGGGCCCGGAATGTACAATGAGCAGTTCTTC. The chain uses TRBV11-1 and TRBJ2-1; 7 nucleotides match TRBD2. The germline V gene has CDR1 SGHAT and CDR2 FQDESV (reference sequence). This CDR3 has 17 amino acids. Trimming took 1 base from V and 4 from J; bases not matched to a gene: 10.

The chain is built from TRBV9 and TRBJ2-5, with 10 positions matching TRBD1. Germline assignment: CDR1 SGDLS and CDR2 YYNGEE. V lost 7 bases, J lost 7 bases, and 10 bases stayed unmatched. CDR3 length: 14 residues. CDR3 residues: CASGTGTGVGTQYF. In nucleotides, the CDR3 is TGTGCCAGCGGCACCGGGACAGGGGTCGGGACCCAGTACTTC.

The chain recombines TRBV29-1 with TRBJ2-5, with 7 nucleotides matching TRBD1. The CDR3 totals 17 residues. Losses at the gene ends were 3 bases for V and 1 base for J; bases not matched to a gene: 14. Germline V gene sequence: CDR1 SQVTM, CDR2 ANQGSEA. The CDR3 DNA sequence: TGCAGCGTTGAGTGGTACAGGGGCCGACGCTTCCAAGAGACCCAGTACTTC. It codes for CSVEWYRGRRFQETQYF. Together with reference TRBV29-1 and TRBJ2-5, the CDR3 gives the full variable domain: SAVISQKPSRDICQRGTSLTIQCQVDSQVTMMFWYRQQPGQSLTLIATANQGSEATYESGFVIDKFPISRPNLTFSTLTVSNMSPEDSSIYLCSVEWYRGRRFQETQYFGPGTRLLVL.

The chain couples TRBV9 to TRBJ2-7; D gene unclear. Germline CDR1 is SGDLS and CDR2 is YYNGEE. There are 15 residues in the CDR3. V was clipped by 0 bases and J by 3 bases, with 13 bases between them. CDR3 in amino acids: CASSVVRATYYEQYF. The CDR3, as DNA: TGTGCCAGCAGCGTAGTTCGGGCAACCTACTACGAGCAGTACTTC.

This chain joins TRBV28 and TRBJ2-1; TRBD1 aligns across 10 bases. The V gene's germline CDR1 is MDHEN and CDR2 SYDVKM. The junction had 7 bases not matched to a gene; V was cut back by 7 bases and J by 4 bases. The length of the CDR3 is 15 residues. The CDR3 spells CASTGGTGAYNEQFF. DNA for the CDR3: TGTGCCAGCACTGGGGGGACAGGGGCATACAATGAGCAGTTCTTC. Filled out from reference TRBV28 and TRBJ2-1, the complete variable domain reads DVKVTQSSRYLVKRTGEKVFLECVQDMDHENMFWYRQDPGLGLRLIYFSYDVKMKEKGDIPEGYSVSREKKERFSLILESASTNQTSMYLCASTGGTGAYNEQFFGPGTRLTVL.

As concerns this clone: This sample also contains other DNA sequences that code for the same CDR3. The J gene is TRBJ1-2, the V gene TRBV7-9; 8 bases line up with TRBD1. J was trimmed by 4 bases and V by 6 bases; bases with no gene match: 7. This CDR3 has 14 residues. CDR1 SEHNR and CDR2 FQNEAQ come from the germline V gene (reference sequence). CDR3 nucleotides: TGTGCCAGCAGTACCGGCGACAGGGGCTATGGCTACACCTTC. Protein sequence: CASSTGDRGYGYTF.

The genes are TRBV5-1 and TRBJ2-2; the D gene is possibly TRBD1 (5 bases). V was cut by 5 bases and J by 7 bases, with 12 bases left in between. The CDR3 runs to 13 residues. Germline V CDR1 and CDR2: SGHRS, YFSETQ. This CDR3 is CASSESGNGELFF. In DNA, the CDR3 is TGCGCCAGCAGTGAGTCAGGGAACGGGGAGCTGTTTTTT.

The rearrangement uses TRBV7-9 and TRBJ2-1, with 12 bases identical to TRBD2. With V trimmed by 2 bases and J by 5 bases, 7 bases remained unmatched. The CDR3 spans 17 residues. CDR1 is SEHNR, CDR2 FQNEAQ, per germline (reference sequence). CDR3 sequence (DNA): TGTGCCAGCAGCTTACCTCTAGCGGGAGGGCCAAACAATGAGCAGTTCTTC. This codes for CASSLPLAGGPNNEQFF.

In this sample, this clone turned up a few times. CDR3 nucleotide sequence: TGTGCCAGCAGTGAATACGCAGGATACTCCTACAATGAGCAGTTCTTC. Translated, it gives CASSEYAGYSYNEQFF. The rearrangement joins TRBV2 to TRBJ2-1, with D hard to call. From germline, CDR1 is SNHLY and CDR2 FYNNEI. V dropped 2 bases and J dropped 0 bases, with 11 bases sitting between them. The CDR3 is made up of 16 amino acids.

In this sample, this clone turned up once. The V gene is TRBV27, the J gene TRBJ2-1; D unresolved. Between the trimmed V and J ends, which lost 6 bases and 4 bases, there was a span of 10 bases. This CDR3 has 13 residues. Germline values: CDR1 MNHEY, CDR2 SMNVEV (reference sequence). CDR3 region: CASSPDGYNEQFF. The CDR3 DNA follows: TGTGCCAGCAGCCCGGACGGGTACAATGAGCAGTTCTTC.

V usage is TRBV5-4 and J usage is TRBJ1-5, with a weak D call TRBD1 (5 bases). CDR3 length equals 13 residues. V lost 2 bases, J lost 4 bases, and 7 bases lay in between. CDR1 SGHNT and CDR2 YYREEE come from the germline V gene (reference sequence). For the CDR3, the DNA is TGTGCCAGCAGCTTCGAGGGGAATCAGCCCCAGCATTTT. This translates into CASSFEGNQPQHF. The full variable domain, rest sourced from reference TRBV5-4 and TRBJ1-5, is ETGVTQSPTHLIKTRGQQVTLRCSSQSGHNTVSWYQQALGQGPQFIFQYYREEENGRGNFPPRFSGLQFPNYSSELNVNALELDDSALYLCASSFEGNQPQHFGDGTRLSIL.

The V and J genes are TRBV9 and TRBJ2-3; 10 bases are a match to TRBD1. The CDR3 covers 15 residues. V lost 4 bases and J lost 4; bases outside the gene matches: 6. Looked up from germline, CDR1 is SGDLS and CDR2 is YYNGEE. The CDR3 DNA sequence: TGTGCCAGCAGCATGGGACAGGGGAGTGCAGATACGCAGTATTTT. Translation gives CASSMGQGSADTQYF.

The chain joins TRBV10-2 to TRBJ2-1; unclear D gene. The length of the CDR3 is 15 residues. Germline CDR1 reads WSHSY; CDR2 reads SAAADI. Trimming removed 0 bases from V and 4 bases from J, with 10 bases in between. In nucleotides, the CDR3 is TGCGCCAGCAGTGAGTCCCGGGCAGCTTACAATGAGCAGTTCTTC. Translating it yields CASSESRAAYNEQFF.

This chain joins TRBV5-4 and TRBJ2-3; 14 nucleotides line up with TRBD2. The CDR3 loop spans 18 amino acids. After removal of 4 bases from V and 0 bases from J, the junction contained 7 bases not matched to a gene. Germline CDR1 and CDR2: SGHNT and YYREEE (reference sequence). CDR3 nucleotide sequence: TGTGCCAGCAGCAAGGGACTAGCGGGAGCGACTAGCACAGATACGCAGTATTTT. Its translation is CASSKGLAGATSTDTQYF.

The rearrangement joins TRBV27 to TRBJ1-1, with TRBD1 matching 10 bases. Germline V gene sequence: CDR1 MNHEY, CDR2 SMNVEV (reference sequence). V shed 5 bases and J 4 bases; nucleotides not matched to a gene: 10. The CDR3 contains 16 residues. The CDR3 coding sequence is TGTGCCAGCAGTGCGATCCTAGGACAGGGGGTCACTGAAGCTTTCTTT. Its translation is CASSAILGQGVTEAFF.

This clone occurred once. V gene TRBV10-1 combines with J gene TRBJ2-7; D is perhaps TRBD1 (6 bases). Germline lookup yields CDR1 WNHNN and CDR2 SYGVQD (reference sequence). With 6 bases removed from V and 3 bases from J, the gap between germline ends came to 21 bases. The CDR3 runs to 16 residues. This CDR3 is CASRWFDRTENYEQYF. The CDR3, as DNA: TGCGCCAGCAGATGGTTCGACAGGACCGAAAACTACGAGCAGTACTTC.

The chain has TRBV27 and TRBJ1-1, with D perhaps TRBD1 (5 bases). From germline, CDR1 is MNHEY and CDR2 SMNVEV (reference sequence). The CDR3 is 14 amino acids. V was cut by 3 bases and J by 4 bases, with 12 bases left in between. DNA of the CDR3: TGTGCCAGCAGTTTGCGAGGGGCACGCACTGAAGCTTTCTTT. Its protein product is CASSLRGARTEAFF.